A selection of T cell receptor beta chains follows, all from one sample in a study of CXCR3-negative and CXCR3-positive naive CD8 T cells. TCRdb reprocessed the 5' RACE reads, with one entry per CDR3 protein and no DNA. This sample's table reports 55,000 to 70,000 distinct CDR3 sequences. Sequencing used naive CXCR3+ CD8+ T cells from blood. The receptors shown here come from a human donor in good health. Some clones in this sample may be carry-over from other donors' samples. CDR3s include the opening cysteine and the closing phenylalanine or tryptophan. The size of a clone is reported for some rows only, either as once, few or many, or as a class for expanded clones.

TRBV4-3	TRBJ1-5	medium-sized	CASSQDRYSNQPQHF
TRBV6-4	TRBJ2-1	-	CASSDRGDSSYNEQFF
TRBV5-1	TRBJ1-2	-	CASSLGQGSGYTF
TRBV4-3	TRBJ2-3	-	CASSQDAGAVGTDTQYF
TRBV9	TRBJ1-1	-	CASSVGWGTEAFF
TRBV10-3	TRBJ2-2	-	CAISGQGGNTGELFF
TRBV7-2	TRBJ2-7	-	CASSLTWTGVSYEQYF
TRBV5-1	TRBJ1-6	-	CASSQRGRGSSYNSPLHF
TRBV20-1	TRBJ2-7	-	CSAMTVHYEQYF
TRBV28	TRBJ2-1	-	CASRPTGGSYNEQFF
TRBV5-1	TRBJ2-7	-	CASSLGHTTYEQYF
TRBV29-1	TRBJ1-5	-	CSALTDSNQPQHF
TRBV6-6	TRBJ2-7	-	CASSQGYPTYEQYF
TRBV29-1	TRBJ2-7	-	CSAEKDSYEQYF
TRBV7-3	TRBJ1-1	-	CASSFLPTGGSDGEAFF
TRBV10-3	TRBJ2-7	-	CAISDPRDTYEQYF
TRBV28	TRBJ2-7	-	CASKEGSSYEQYF
TRBV7-9	TRBJ2-2	-	CASSNRQGAGTGELFF
TRBV10-3	TRBJ2-7	-	CAISRDAPYEQYF
TRBV3-1	TRBJ1-1	-	CASSQDAGGNTEAFF
TRBV4-2	TRBJ2-7	-	CASSHPGLSYEQYF